This is a list of T cell receptor beta chains from one sample in a study of CXCR4 blockade with PD-1 therapy in pancreatic cancer. The protocol was immunoSEQ multiplex PCR, while the TCRdb copy is restricted to in-frame clones and leaves out a portion. The profile shows under 4,000 clones, 35% to 45% of them singletons. Sequencing was done on a sample of tumor tissue. These receptors came from a human donor with pancreatic ductal adenocarcinoma. Each CDR3 is given with its conserved first and last residue. D genes are given only for firm matches. A clone size is listed for some rows: how often the clone was seen (once, few, many), or a class if it is expanded.

CDR3nt,CDR3aa,len,abundance,j_gene,v_gene,d_gene
TGTGCCAGTAGTATAGTGCCCCGGGACTCCGGCAGGGATACGCAGTATTTT,CASSIVPRDSGRDTQYF,17,-,TRBJ2-3,TRBV19,-
TGTGCCAGTAGTCCTACAGGGGGCAATCAGCCCCAGCATTTT,CASSPTGGNQPQHF,14,few,TRBJ1-5,TRBV19,TRBD1
TGCAGCAACAGCGGGGGGGGCAATGAGCAGTTCTTC,CSNSGGGNEQFF,12,-,TRBJ2-1,TRBV29-1,TRBD2
TGTGCCACCCGCAGCGGGGCAGGCCTCTACGAGCAGTACTTC,CATRSGAGLYEQYF,14,once,TRBJ2-7,TRBV19,TRBD2
TGTGCCACCAGCAGAGATCTCACAGCCTTTAATTCACCCCTCCACTTT,CATSRDLTAFNSPLHF,16,few,TRBJ1-6,TRBV15,-
TGTGCCAGCAGTCTCACTCGAGCAGGGCCACCCCTCCACTTT,CASSLTRAGPPLHF,14,few,TRBJ1-6,TRBV9,-
TGTGCCAGTAGTGAGACAGGGGTAAGGGGGGCCAACGTCCTGACTTTC,CASSETGVRGANVLTF,16,-,TRBJ2-6,TRBV19,TRBD1
TGTGCCAGTAGCCCTCTGGGAGAGACCCAGTACTTC,CASSPLGETQYF,12,-,TRBJ2-5,TRBV19,-
TGTGCCATTAACGGGGGGAGATCATCCACAGATACGCAGTATTTT,CAINGGRSSTDTQYF,15,medium-sized,TRBJ2-3,TRBV12-2,-
TGTGCCTGGAGTTGGCAGGGGGACTACGAGCAGTACTTC,CAWSWQGDYEQYF,13,few,TRBJ2-7,TRBV30,TRBD1
TGTGCCAGCAGCTTAGACACGAACACCGGGGAGCTGTTTTTT,CASSLDTNTGELFF,14,-,TRBJ2-2,TRBV7-5,-
TGTGCCAGCAGATCCGACCTAGAATTCAAAGAGACCCAGTACTTC,CASRSDLEFKETQYF,15,few,TRBJ2-5,TRBV7-6,-
TGTGCCTGGAGTGTCTGGGGCGAGGAGCTGTTTTTT,CAWSVWGEELFF,12,-,TRBJ2-2,TRBV30,-
TGTGCCTGGAGTGTACCTGGGGCTTGGGGCTACGAGCAGTACTTC,CAWSVPGAWGYEQYF,15,-,TRBJ2-7,TRBV30,-
TGCGCCAGCAGTGAGTCGATCTCCGGTACGGCCAAAAACATTCAGTACTTC,CASSESISGTAKNIQYF,17,-,TRBJ2-4,TRBV10-1,-
TGTGCCAGCAGTTACACACGACTAGCGGGGACCTGGATCGGGGAGCTGTTTTTT,CASSYTRLAGTWIGELFF,18,-,TRBJ2-2,TRBV6-8,TRBD2
TGTGCCAGCAGTTACTCGATGTCACCCGGGGTGAGAGATACGCAGTATTTT,CASSYSMSPGVRDTQYF,17,few,TRBJ2-3,TRBV6-8,-
TGTGCCAGCAGCGCTCGGACTAGCGGGGGTCTTGGGAGGACCCAGTACTTC,CASSARTSGGLGRTQYF,17,-,TRBJ2-5,TRBV7-7,TRBD2
TGTGCTAGTGGTTGGGGGACACCCCTCGGGGAGACCCAGTACTTC,CASGWGTPLGETQYF,15,few,TRBJ2-5,TRBV12-5,-
TGTGCCACCAGCGGTGGATATCCGGGACACCCCAGTTATGGTGAGCAGTTCTTC,CATSGGYPGHPSYGEQFF,18,-,TRBJ2-1,TRBV15,-
TGCGCCAGCAGCCAAGATCGGGTGGGCGAGCAGTACTTC,CASSQDRVGEQYF,13,few,TRBJ2-7,TRBV4-1,-
TGTGCCACCAGCAGAGATCGGGGCGTCTCTGGAAACACCATATATTTT,CATSRDRGVSGNTIYF,16,-,TRBJ1-3,TRBV15,-